This T cell receptor (beta chain) was sequenced in a study of blood T cell repertoires in COVID-19 (TCRdb year 2020). For the study in its entirety: Samples from collaborators originated in the United States, Italy and Spain and spanned both the acute and convalescent phases of COVID-19. HLA class I and class II types, where available, came from metadata supplied by the sample provider rather than from assay-based typing. Subjects who had been exposed to COVID-19, were actively infected with it, or had recovered from it provided the deeply sampled blood TCRbeta repertoires that made up the dataset. The prospective study material was composed of cDNA or gDNA derived from T cells, B-cell-depleted T cells, or PBMCs. The sample metadata nearly always contained a de-identified subject ID, COVID-19 status, age in years and sex. Samples were obtained from the ongoing ImmuneRACE study (first 160 participants) and from about 1,300 subjects provided by 6 global collaborators. The repertoires were released in a freely available public database intended as a resource for research on the immune response to SARS-CoV-2. What the study reported, not specific to this receptor: The amount of clinical and demographic metadata varied by source and participant and was provided uncurated.

The trim is 1 base for V and 4 bases for J, with a gap of 13 bases between the germline ends. There are 15 amino acids in the CDR3, from cysteine to phenylalanine inclusive. Here the CDR3 DNA is all that survives: 45 bases in frame from base 1. CDR1 and CDR2, looked up from the germline V gene, are SGHRS and YFSETQ. Notes on this clone: Its antigen remains undetermined. Base qualities are not provided; no much larger clone lies one nucleotide away.

Each collaborating institution followed its own protocols to collect whole blood in K2EDTA tubes. For TCRbeta analysis, collaborators shipped samples in one of three forms: frozen whole blood, isolated PBMCs, or DNA extracted from either of those sample types. The immunoSEQ Assay, a bias-controlled multiplex PCR, was used to amplify TCRbeta CDR3 regions from genomic DNA. The paper's data handling went like this. The number of nucleated cells in each sample was estimated from the amplification of reference gene primers within the assay. To quantify the absolute abundance of each unique TCRbeta CDR3 rearrangement, sequence reads were collapsed and filtered. For each sample, productive Simpson clonality was calculated as the square root of Simpson's diversity index over productive rearrangements. In its TCRdb copy, this immuneACCESS table keeps in-frame sequences only and misses some clones. Where compared with another copy, unresolved V genes explain less than half of these, and the others have no known cause. That table is the source of V, J and clone size, and D and trimming were worked out from the DNA. The sample table contains over 100,000 clones; only one count was recorded for approximately 82% of them. 9.8% of the sample is taken by the ten largest.

The sample taken for sequencing was peripheral blood. The sequence links TRBV5-1 to TRBJ2-3, and perhaps TRBD1 as D gene, on 5 matching bases. The receptor was derived from a man aged 55-75 years with active or convalescent COVID-19. CDR3 reads: CASSLSGKGPDTQYF. The DNA sequence is given as TGCGCCAGCAGCTTGTCAGGGAAGGGCCCAGATACGCAGTATTTT.